One TCR beta chain is described in this entry. What it binds is unknown. This record comes from a study of shared clonotypes between healthy human individuals. Study in general: Aged 18 to 49, the donors were a couple of women and a few men.

Germline CDR1 and CDR2: MNHEY and SVGAGI. The CDR3 is 14 residues long. V lost 0 bases and J 5 bases, leaving 8 bases between the germline ends. The method was immunoSEQ multiplex PCR; TCRdb's version includes in-frame clones alone and lacks a portion of them. The sample has about 1.1 million clones, 75% to 80% seen once. Study-level findings and limits: The sharing of approximately 4.6% of naive CD4 clonotypes was seen across a handful of donors.

The clonotype comes from a man aged 18 to 30 in good health. Some clones in this sample may be carry-over from other donors' samples. Sequenced input: memory CD4+ T cells from PBMCs. The subset here: CD45RA-negative fraction. The rearrangement links TRBV6-5 to TRBJ1-3; D is ambiguous. DNA of the CDR3: TGTGCCAGCAGTTACTCGGCAGAAAGAAACACCATATATTTT. This sequence encodes CASSYSAERNTIYF.